This TCR beta chain derives from a study of cytomegalovirus exposure and HLA in healthy donors. For the study at large: Within an early data release were around 87 million unique TCRs drawn from HLA-typed donors. Study conclusions and caveats: Three of the chains that were CMV-associated were confirmed in vitro to be specific for CMV antigens.

Trimming shortened V by 2 bases and J by 5 bases, and 9 bases separated the two germline ends. Germline V lookup: CDR1 SGHNT, CDR2 YENEEA. The CDR3 spans 14 residues. The study ran its PCR with 60 Vbeta and 13 Jbeta primers. In the original analysis: In a later analysis, the count reached about 80 million unique TCR beta chains, with roughly 12 million shared. The assay was immunoSEQ multiplex PCR, and TCRdb's table has in-frame clones only and misses some. D and trimming were read from the DNA, whereas the V and J calls and clone size are those reported in that table. The sample includes approximately 150,000 clones, around 78% of them seen just once. On this clone: Its antigen is not identified.

The TCR comes from a woman between 40 and 55 years old in good health and CMV-seropositive. Sample: PBMCs. The genes are TRBV11-3 and TRBJ1-4; D gene uncertain. CDR3 amino acids: CASSLRHSNEKLFF. The CDR3 bases are TGTGCCAGCAGCTTAAGACATTCGAATGAAAAACTGTTTTTT.